The 12 T cell receptor beta chains presented below share a single source sample, sequenced in a study of CD8 T cells in Susac syndrome. Reverse transcription of roughly 0.45 to 1 ug RNA was performed with random hexamers. TCRdb fed the immunoSEQ multiplex PCR reads into MiXCR, producing one record per CDR3 protein. The sample includes some 150,000 distinct CDR3 sequences, around 95% of them seen just once. The sample consisted of CD8+ T cells from PBMCs. The receptors were sampled from a human donor with multiple sclerosis.

CDR3 in DNA: TGTGCCAGCAGCGGGAGACGGGGAACGGAGACCCAGTACTTC. This encodes CASSGRRGTETQYF. The chain has TRBV9 and TRBJ2-5; possible D gene TRBD2, 5 bases. The CDR3 contains 14 residues. V was trimmed by 3 bases and J by 5 bases, leaving 14 bases between them. Germline values: CDR1 SGDLS, CDR2 YYNGEE.

In the case of this clonotype: One end of the junction varies from germline; a read error may be responsible. The rearrangement uses TRBV4-2 and TRBJ2-7; 12 bases fit TRBD2. Germline loops: CDR1 LGHNA, CDR2 YNFKEQ. There are 13 residues in the CDR3. CDR3: CASSQSGLAGLRF. In nucleotides, the CDR3 is TGTGCCAGCAGCCAATCGGGACTAGCGGGCCTCCGCTTC.

The V gene is TRBV9, the J gene TRBJ2-7; 10 nucleotides agree with TRBD1. The CDR3 totals 15 residues. Germline lookup yields CDR1 SGDLS and CDR2 YYNGEE. Trimming removed 0 bases from V and 3 bases from J; junction bases left unmatched: 3. The chain's CDR3 is CASSVAGQGVYEQYF. The CDR3 DNA sequence: TGTGCCAGCAGCGTAGCAGGACAGGGGGTCTACGAGCAGTACTTC.

The J gene is TRBJ2-3, the V gene TRBV2, with no clear D. V gave up 4 bases and J gave up 6 bases, with 5 bases separating them. The CDR3 consists of 11 residues. In germline, CDR1 is SNHLY, CDR2 FYNNEI. CDR3 in DNA: TGTGCCAGCAGTGCCGTCGATACGCAGTATTTT. It is translated as CASSAVDTQYF.

V gene TRBV9 combines with J gene TRBJ2-2, with 11 bases matching TRBD2. The CDR3 has 15 residues. Germline V gives CDR1 SGDLS, CDR2 YYNGEE. V gave up 2 bases and J gave up 6 bases; unmatched junction bases: 3. CDR3 DNA: TGTGCCAGCAGCGTTAGCGGGGGGGCGCCCGGGGAGCTGTTTTTT. Amino acid sequence: CASSVSGGAPGELFF.

The J gene is TRBJ2-2, the V gene TRBV7-3; 7 bases fit TRBD1. This CDR3 has 14 amino acids. Losses at the gene ends were 6 bases for V and 7 bases for J; bases not matched to a gene: 8. Looked up from germline, CDR1 is SGHTA and CDR2 is FQGTGA. This CDR3 is CASSRQGSDGELFF. The CDR3 DNA follows: TGTGCCAGCAGTAGACAGGGATCGGACGGGGAGCTGTTTTTT.

CDR3 amino acids: CASSLPLQVYSQETQYF. The CDR3 DNA is TGTGCCAGCAGCTTACCCCTACAGGTTTATTCTCAAGAGACCCAGTACTTC. The chain has TRBV7-2 and TRBJ2-5; a possible D gene is TRBD1 (5 bases). Germline V CDR1 and CDR2: SGHTA, FQGNSA. This CDR3 has 17 amino acids. Trimming left V 2 bases short and J 2 bases short, with 18 bases between.

This clonotype has only one observation. The J gene is TRBJ2-1, the V gene TRBV20-1; D gene ambiguous. The germline gives CDR1 DFQATT, CDR2 SNEGSKA (reference sequence). There are 16 residues in the CDR3. Trimming removed 2 bases from V and 0 bases from J, with 14 bases in between. As DNA, the CDR3 is TGCAGTGCTAGATACGGAACTGGATTCTCCTACAATGAGCAGTTCTTC. The encoded protein is CSARYGTGFSYNEQFF.

The genes are TRBV15 and TRBJ2-4; 8 bases fit TRBD1. CDR1 and CDR2 (germline): LNHNV, YYDKDF (reference sequence). The CDR3 spans 16 residues. V was pared by 3 bases and J by 11 bases, with 15 bases of the junction left unmatched. Here the CDR3 reads CATSSVRTGMGTLQYF. CDR3 bases: TGTGCCACCAGCAGCGTAAGGACAGGGATGGGGACCCTTCAGTACTTC.

The chain is built from TRBV30 and TRBJ1-5; D perhaps matches TRBD1 (6 bases). The germline gives CDR1 GTSNPN, CDR2 SVGIG (reference sequence). The CDR3 is 14 amino acids. V dropped 2 bases and J dropped 4 bases, with 12 bases sitting between them. CDR3 region: CAWSIPGQNQPQHF. CDR3 sequence (DNA): TGTGCCTGGAGTATCCCGGGACAAAATCAGCCCCAGCATTTT.

Only a few counts were recorded for this clonotype. The chain combines TRBV14 with TRBJ2-7; D is unresolved. Germline values: CDR1 SGHDN, CDR2 FVKESK. There are 13 residues in the CDR3. Trimming left V 0 bases short and J 6 bases short, with 9 bases between. Here the CDR3 DNA reads TGTGCCAGCAGCCAAGATTTCGGGCCCGAGCAGTACGTC. Translated: CASSQDFGPEQYV.

This sequence joins TRBV20-1 and TRBJ1-3, with D perhaps TRBD1 (6 bases). The CDR3 consists of 13 residues. With 1 base removed from V and 2 bases from J, the gap between germline ends came to 6 bases. Germline values: CDR1 DFQATT, CDR2 SNEGSKA (reference sequence). The CDR3 reads CSARGTAGNTIYF. CDR3 bases: TGCAGTGCTAGAGGGACAGCTGGAAACACCATATATTTT.